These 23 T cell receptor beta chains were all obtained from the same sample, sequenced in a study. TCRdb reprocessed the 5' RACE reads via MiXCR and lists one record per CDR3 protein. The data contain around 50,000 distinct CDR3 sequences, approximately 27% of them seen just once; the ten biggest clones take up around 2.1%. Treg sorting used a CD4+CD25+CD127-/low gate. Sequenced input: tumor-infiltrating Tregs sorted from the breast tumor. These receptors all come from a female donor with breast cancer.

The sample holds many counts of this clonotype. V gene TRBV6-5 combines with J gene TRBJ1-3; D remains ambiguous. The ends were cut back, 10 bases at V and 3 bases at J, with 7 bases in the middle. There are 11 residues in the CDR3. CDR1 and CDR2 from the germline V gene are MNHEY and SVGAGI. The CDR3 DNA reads TGTGCCACCATACTTGGAAACACCATATATTTT. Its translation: CATILGNTIYF.

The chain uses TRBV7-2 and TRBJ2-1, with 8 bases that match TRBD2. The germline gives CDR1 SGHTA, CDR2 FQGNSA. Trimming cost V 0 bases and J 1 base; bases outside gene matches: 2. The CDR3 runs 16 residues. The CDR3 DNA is TGTGCCAGCAGCTTAGCCGCTAGCGGGTCCTACAATGAGCAGTTCTTC. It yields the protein CASSLAASGSYNEQFF.

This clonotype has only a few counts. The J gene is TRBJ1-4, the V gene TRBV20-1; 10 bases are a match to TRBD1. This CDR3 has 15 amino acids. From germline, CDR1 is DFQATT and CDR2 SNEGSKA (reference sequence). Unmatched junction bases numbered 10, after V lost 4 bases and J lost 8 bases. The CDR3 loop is CSAKFPGQGSEKLFF. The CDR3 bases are TGCAGTGCTAAATTTCCGGGACAGGGGAGCGAAAAACTGTTTTTT.

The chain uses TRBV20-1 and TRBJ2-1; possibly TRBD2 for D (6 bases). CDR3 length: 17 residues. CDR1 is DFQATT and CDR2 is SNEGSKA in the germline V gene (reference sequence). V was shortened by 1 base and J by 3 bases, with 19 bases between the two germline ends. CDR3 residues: CSARALLASDGYNEQFF. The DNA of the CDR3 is TGCAGTGCTAGAGCTCTCCTTGCTAGCGATGGCTACAATGAGCAGTTCTTC.

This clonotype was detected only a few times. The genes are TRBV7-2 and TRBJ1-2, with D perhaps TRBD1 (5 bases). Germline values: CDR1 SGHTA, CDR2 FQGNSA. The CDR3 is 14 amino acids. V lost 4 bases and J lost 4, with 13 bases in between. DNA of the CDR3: TGTGCCAGCAGCTGGGACTTGTTGGGCTATGGCTACACCTTC. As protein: CASSWDLLGYGYTF. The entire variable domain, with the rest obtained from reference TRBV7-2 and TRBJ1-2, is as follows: GAGVSQSPSNKVTEKGKDVELRCDPISGHTALYWYRQSLGQGLEFLIYFQGNSAPDKSGLPSDRFSAERTGGSVSTLTIQRTQQEDSAVYLCASSWDLLGYGYTFGSGTRLTVV.

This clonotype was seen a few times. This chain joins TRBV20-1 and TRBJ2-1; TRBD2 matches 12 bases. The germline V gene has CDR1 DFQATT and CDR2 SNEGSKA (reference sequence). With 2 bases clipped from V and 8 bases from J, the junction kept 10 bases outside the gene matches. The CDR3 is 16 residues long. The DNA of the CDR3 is TGCAGTGCTAGACGAGCTAGCGGGAGGGCCTTTGATGAGCAGTTCTTC. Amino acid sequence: CSARRASGRAFDEQFF.

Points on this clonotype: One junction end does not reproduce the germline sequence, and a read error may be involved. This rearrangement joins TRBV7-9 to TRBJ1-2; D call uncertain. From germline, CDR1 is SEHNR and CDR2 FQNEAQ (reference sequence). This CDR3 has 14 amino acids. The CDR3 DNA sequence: TGTACCAGCAGCTTTACAACGGGGAGTAGTGGCTACACCTTC. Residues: CTSSFTTGSSGYTF.

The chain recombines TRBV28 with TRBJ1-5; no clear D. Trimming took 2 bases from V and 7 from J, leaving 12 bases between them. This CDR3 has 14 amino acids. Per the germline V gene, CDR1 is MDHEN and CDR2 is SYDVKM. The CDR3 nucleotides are TGTGCCAGCAGTTTACCGGGGTCTGGACAGCCCCAGCATTTT. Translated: CASSLPGSGQPQHF.

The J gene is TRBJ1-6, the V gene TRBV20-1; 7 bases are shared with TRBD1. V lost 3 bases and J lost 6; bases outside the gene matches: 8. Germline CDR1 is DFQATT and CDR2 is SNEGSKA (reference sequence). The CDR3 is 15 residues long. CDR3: CSARSRTGSNSPLHF. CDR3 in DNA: TGCAGTGCTAGGAGTCGGACAGGATCTAATTCACCCCTCCACTTT.

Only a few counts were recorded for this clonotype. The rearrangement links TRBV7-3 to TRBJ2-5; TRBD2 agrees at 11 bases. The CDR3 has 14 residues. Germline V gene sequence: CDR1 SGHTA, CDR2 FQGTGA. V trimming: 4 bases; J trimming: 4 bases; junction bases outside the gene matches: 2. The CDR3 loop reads CASSYGLAGETQYF. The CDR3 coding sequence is TGTGCCAGCAGCTACGGACTAGCGGGAGAGACCCAGTACTTC.

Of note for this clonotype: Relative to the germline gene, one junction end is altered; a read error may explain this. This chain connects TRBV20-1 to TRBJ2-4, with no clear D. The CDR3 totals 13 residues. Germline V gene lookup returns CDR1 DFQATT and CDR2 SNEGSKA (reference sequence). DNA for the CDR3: TGCAGTGCATCGGGCGCCTCCAAAACCATTCAGTACTTC. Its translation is CSASGASKTIQYF.

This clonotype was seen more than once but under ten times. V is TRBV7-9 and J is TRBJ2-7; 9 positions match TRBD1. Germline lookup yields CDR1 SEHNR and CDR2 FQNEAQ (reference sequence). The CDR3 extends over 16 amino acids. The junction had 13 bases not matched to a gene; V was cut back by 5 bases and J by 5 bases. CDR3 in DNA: TGTGCCAGCAGCGCCGGAGGGGGACAGGGTTTTCACGAGCAGTACTTC. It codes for CASSAGGGQGFHEQYF. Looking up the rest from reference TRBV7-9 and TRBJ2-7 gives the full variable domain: DTGVSQNPRHKITKRGQNVTFRCDPISEHNRLYWYRQTLGQGPEFLTYFQNEAQLEKSRLLSDRFSAERPKGSFSTLEIQRTEQGDSAMYLCASSAGGGQGFHEQYFGPGTRLTVT.

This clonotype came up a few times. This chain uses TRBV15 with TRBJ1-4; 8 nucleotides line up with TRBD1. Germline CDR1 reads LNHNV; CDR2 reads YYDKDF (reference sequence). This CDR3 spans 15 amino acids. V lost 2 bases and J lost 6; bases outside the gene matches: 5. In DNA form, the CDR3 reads TGTGCCACCAGCAGATTGGACAGGGTAGATGAAAAACTGTTTTTT. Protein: CATSRLDRVDEKLFF.

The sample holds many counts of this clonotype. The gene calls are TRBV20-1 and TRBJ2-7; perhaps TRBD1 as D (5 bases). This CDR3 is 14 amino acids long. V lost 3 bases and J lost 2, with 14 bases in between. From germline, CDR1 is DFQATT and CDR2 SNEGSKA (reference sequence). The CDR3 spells CSASGREWPYEQYF. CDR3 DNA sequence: TGCAGTGCTAGTGGCAGGGAATGGCCCTACGAGCAGTACTTC.

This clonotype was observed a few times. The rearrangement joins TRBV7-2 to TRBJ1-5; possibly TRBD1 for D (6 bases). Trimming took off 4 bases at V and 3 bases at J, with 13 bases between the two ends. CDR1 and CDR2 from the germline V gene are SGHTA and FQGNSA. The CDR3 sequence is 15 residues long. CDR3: CASSSTGTNNQPQHF. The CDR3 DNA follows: TGTGCCAGCAGCTCAACTGGGACAAACAATCAGCCCCAGCATTTT.

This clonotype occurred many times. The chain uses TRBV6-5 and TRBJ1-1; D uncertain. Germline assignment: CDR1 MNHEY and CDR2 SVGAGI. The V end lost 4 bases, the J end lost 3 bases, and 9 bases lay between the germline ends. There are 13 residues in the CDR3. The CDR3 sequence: CASSSRPYTEAFF. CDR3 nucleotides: TGTGCCAGCAGTTCCCGACCGTACACTGAAGCTTTCTTT.

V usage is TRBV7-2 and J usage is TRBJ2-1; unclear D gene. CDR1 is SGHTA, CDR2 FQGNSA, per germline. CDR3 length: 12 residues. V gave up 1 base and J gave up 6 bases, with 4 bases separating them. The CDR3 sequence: CASSLVRNEQFF. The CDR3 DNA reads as TGTGCCAGCAGCTTAGTACGCAATGAGCAGTTCTTC.

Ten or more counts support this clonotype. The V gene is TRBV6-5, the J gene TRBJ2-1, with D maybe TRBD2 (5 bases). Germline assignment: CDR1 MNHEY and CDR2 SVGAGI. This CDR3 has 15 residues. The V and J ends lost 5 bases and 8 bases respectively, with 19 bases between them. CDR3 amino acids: CASSPLARNLYEQFF. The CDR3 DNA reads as TGTGCCAGCAGTCCCCTAGCCCGGAATCTCTATGAGCAGTTCTTC.

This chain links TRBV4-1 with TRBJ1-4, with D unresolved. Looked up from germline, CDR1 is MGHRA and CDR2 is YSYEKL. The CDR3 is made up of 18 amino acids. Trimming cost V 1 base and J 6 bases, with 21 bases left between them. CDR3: CASSQVNMGFRADEKLFF. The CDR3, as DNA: TGCGCCAGCAGCCAAGTAAATATGGGGTTTCGGGCGGATGAAAAACTGTTTTTT.

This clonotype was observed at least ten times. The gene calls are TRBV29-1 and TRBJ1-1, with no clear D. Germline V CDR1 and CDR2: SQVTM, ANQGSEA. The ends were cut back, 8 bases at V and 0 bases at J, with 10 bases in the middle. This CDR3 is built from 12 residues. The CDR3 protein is CSTWSLNTEAFF. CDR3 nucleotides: TGCAGCACTTGGTCACTGAACACTGAAGCTTTCTTT.

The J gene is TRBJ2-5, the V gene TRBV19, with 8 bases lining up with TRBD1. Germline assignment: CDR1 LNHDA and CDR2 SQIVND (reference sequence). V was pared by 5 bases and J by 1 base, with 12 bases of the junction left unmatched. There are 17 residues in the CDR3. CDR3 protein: CASSLLGVGTGQETQYF. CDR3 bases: TGTGCCAGTAGTCTCTTGGGCGTCGGGACAGGCCAAGAGACCCAGTACTTC.

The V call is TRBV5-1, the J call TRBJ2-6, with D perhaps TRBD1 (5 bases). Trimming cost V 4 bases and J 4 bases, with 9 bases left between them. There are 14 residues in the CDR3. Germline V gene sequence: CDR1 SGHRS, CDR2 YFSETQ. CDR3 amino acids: CASSERTGANVLTF. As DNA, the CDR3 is TGCGCCAGCAGCGAAAGGACAGGGGCCAACGTCCTGACTTTC.

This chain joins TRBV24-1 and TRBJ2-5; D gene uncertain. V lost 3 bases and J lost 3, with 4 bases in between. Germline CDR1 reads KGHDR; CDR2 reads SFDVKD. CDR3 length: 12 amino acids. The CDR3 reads CATSDLEETQYF. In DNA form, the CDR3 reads TGTGCCACCAGTGATCTCGAAGAGACCCAGTACTTC.